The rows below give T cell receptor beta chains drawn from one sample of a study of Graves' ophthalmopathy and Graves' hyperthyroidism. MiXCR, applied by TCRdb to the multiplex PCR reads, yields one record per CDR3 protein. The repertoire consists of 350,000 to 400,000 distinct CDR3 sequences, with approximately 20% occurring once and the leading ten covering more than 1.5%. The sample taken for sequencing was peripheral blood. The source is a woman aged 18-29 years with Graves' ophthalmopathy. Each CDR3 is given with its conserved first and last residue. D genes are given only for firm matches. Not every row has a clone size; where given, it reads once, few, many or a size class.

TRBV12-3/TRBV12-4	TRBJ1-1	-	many	TGTGCCAGCAAAGATAAGGGGTCTGAAGCTTTCTTT	CASKDKGSEAFF
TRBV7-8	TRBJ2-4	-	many	TGTGCCAGCACCGAGGAGCCGCGGGGCATTCAGTACTTC	CASTEEPRGIQYF
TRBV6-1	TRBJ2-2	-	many	TGTGCCAGCAGTGATGGGAACACCGGGGAGCTGTTTTTT	CASSDGNTGELFF
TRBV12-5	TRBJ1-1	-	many	TGTGCTAGTGGTTGGGGCTGGGGACCTATGAACACTGAAGCTTTCTTT	CASGWGWGPMNTEAFF
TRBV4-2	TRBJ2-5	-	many	TGTGCCAGCAGCCCTTCTGACCTTAGGGGGGGGGAAGAGACCCAGTACTTC	CASSPSDLRGGEETQYF
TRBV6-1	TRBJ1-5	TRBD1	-	TGTGCCAGCAGTGACGTACCTGACAGGGGACATCAGCCCCAGCATTTT	CASSDVPDRGHQPQHF
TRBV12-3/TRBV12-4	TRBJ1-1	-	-	TGTGCCAGCAGTTTCGGGACCAATTTTCCCGAAGCTTTCTTT	CASSFGTNFPEAFF
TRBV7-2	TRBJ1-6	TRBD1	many	TGTGCCAGCAGCTTAGACAGGGGGCTTCGGAATTCACCCCTCCACTTT	CASSLDRGLRNSPLHF
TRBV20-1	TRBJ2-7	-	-	TGCAGCGTACTCCATGAGCGTGCCCCCTACGAGCAGTACTTC	CSVLHERAPYEQYF
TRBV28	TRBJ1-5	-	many	TGTGCCAGCAGTTTCCCGAGGGGTGCTCAGCCCCAGCATTTT	CASSFPRGAQPQHF
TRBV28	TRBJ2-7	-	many	TGTGCCAGCAGTTTATGGGGCGAGCAGTACTTC	CASSLWGEQYF
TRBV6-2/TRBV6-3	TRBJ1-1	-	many	TGTGCCAGCAGGAGGGACATCCCCACTGAAGCTTTCTTT	CASRRDIPTEAFF
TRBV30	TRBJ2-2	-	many	TGTGCCTGGAGATACGGGGGCCGCGGGAACACCGGGGAGCTGTTTTTT	CAWRYGGRGNTGELFF
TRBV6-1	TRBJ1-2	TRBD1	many	TGTGCCAGCAGTGGGGTGGACAGGGATCGCGGTGGCTACACCTTC	CASSGVDRDRGGYTF
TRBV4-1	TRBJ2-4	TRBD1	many	TGCGCCAGCAGCCAAGATCGAGGGCCAGGGGGCAAAAACATTCAGTACTTC	CASSQDRGPGGKNIQYF
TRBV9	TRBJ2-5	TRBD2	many	TGTGCCAGCAGCGTAGCGGCGCGGGAGGAACAAGAGACCCAGTACTTC	CASSVAAREEQETQYF
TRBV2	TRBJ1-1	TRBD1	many	TGTGCCAGCAACCGGGACAGGAACACTGAAGCTTTCTTT	CASNRDRNTEAFF
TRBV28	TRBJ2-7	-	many	TGTGCCAGCGTAAAGGCCCTCTACTACGAGCAGTACTTC	CASVKALYYEQYF
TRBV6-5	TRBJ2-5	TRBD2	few	TGTGCCAGCAGTTACGGACTAGGGGCCCAGTACTTC	CASSYGLGAQYF
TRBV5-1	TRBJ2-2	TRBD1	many	TGCGCCAGCAGCGAGACAGGGGTTAAGGGCGGGGAGCTGTTTTTT	CASSETGVKGGELFF
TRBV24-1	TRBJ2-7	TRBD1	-	TGTGCCACCAGTGATCCGCCGGGACAGGCAACTTCCTACGAGCAGTACTTC	CATSDPPGQATSYEQYF
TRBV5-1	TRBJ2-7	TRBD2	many	TGCGCCAGCAGCCCGACTAGCGGTTACGAGCAGTACTTC	CASSPTSGYEQYF
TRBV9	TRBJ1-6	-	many	TGTGCCAGCAGCCCAAGACAGGATTCACCCCTCCACTTT	CASSPRQDSPLHF
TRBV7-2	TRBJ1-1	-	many	TGTGCCAGCAGTTCCGATTGGGGGACTGAAGCTTTCTTT	CASSSDWGTEAFF
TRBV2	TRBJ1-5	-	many	TGTGCCAGCAGTTTGGACTCAGGAGGCTATCAGCCCCAGCATTTT	CASSLDSGGYQPQHF
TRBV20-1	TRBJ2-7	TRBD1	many	TGCAGTGCTAGCCACCAGACAGGGATAAACTACGAGCAGTACTTC	CSASHQTGINYEQYF
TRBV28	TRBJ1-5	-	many	TGTGCCAGCCAGCTGGGGTGGAATCAGCCCCAGCATTTT	CASQLGWNQPQHF
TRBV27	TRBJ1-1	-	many	TGTGCCAGCAGTTTATTTGGCAGGCCGGTGGACACTGAAGCTTTCTTT	CASSLFGRPVDTEAFF
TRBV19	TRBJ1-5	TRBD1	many	TGTGCCAGTAGTACAACGAGGACAGGGGGCGGGCAGCCCCAGCATTTT	CASSTTRTGGGQPQHF
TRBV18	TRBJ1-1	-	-	TGTGCCAGCTCACCGCTCCCGGCTGACACTGAAGCTTTCTTT	CASSPLPADTEAFF
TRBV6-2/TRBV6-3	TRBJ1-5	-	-	TGTGCCAGCAGTCCCAACAGGGCCTCAAGCAATCAGCCCCAGCATTTT	CASSPNRASSNQPQHF
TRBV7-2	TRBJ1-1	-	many	TGTGCCAGCAGCTTATTCCCCCCCGGACACACTGAAGCTTTCTTT	CASSLFPPGHTEAFF
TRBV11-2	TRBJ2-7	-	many	TGTGCCAGCAGCTTAGTTTCGGTAATTCAGTACTTC	CASSLVSVIQYF
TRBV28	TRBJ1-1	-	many	TGTGCCAGCAGTGAGCTGAACACTGAAGCTTTCTTT	CASSELNTEAFF
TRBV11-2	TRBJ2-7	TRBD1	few	TGTGCCAGCAGCTACAGGGGGCAGGGGACCTACGAGCAGTACTTC	CASSYRGQGTYEQYF
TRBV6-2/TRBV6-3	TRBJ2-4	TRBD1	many	TGTGCCAGCAGTTACCTCAGACAGGGAGCCAAAAACATTCAGTACTTC	CASSYLRQGAKNIQYF
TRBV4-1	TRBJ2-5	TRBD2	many	TGCGCCAGCAGCCAGGGACTAGCGGGAGAAGAGACCCAGTACTTC	CASSQGLAGEETQYF
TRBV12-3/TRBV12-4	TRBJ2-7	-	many	TGTGCCAGCAGCAGAAACGAGCAGTACTTC	CASSRNEQYF
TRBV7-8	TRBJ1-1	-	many	TGTGCCAGCAGCTTAGGGTGGATGGGAAGGGGCACTGAAGCTTTCTTT	CASSLGWMGRGTEAFF
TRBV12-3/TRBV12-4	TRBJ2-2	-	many	TGTGCCAGCAGTTGGACAGCCGCGAACACCGGGGAGCTGTTTTTT	CASSWTAANTGELFF
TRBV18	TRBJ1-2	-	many	TGTGCCAGCTCACCTGGAATTGGGGGCTACACCTTC	CASSPGIGGYTF
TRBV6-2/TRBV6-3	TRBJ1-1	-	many	TGTGCCAGCAGTTTACTAATAGGGAACCTGAACACTGAAGCTTTCTTT	CASSLLIGNLNTEAFF
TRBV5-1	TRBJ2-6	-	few	TGCGCCAGCAGGCGCCGATCTTCCTCTGGGGCCAACGTCCTGACTTTC	CASRRRSSSGANVLTF
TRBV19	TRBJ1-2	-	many	TGTGCCAGTAGAACAGGGAGTGGTGCCTATGGCTACACCTTC	CASRTGSGAYGYTF
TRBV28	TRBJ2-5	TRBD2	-	TGTGCCACCGGACTAGCGGGAGTAGGGGAGACCCAGTACTTC	CATGLAGVGETQYF
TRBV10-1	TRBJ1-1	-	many	TGCGCCAGCAGTGAGTTATCGGCTGTCCAGGGAAATCAAGCTTTCTTT	CASSELSAVQGNQAFF
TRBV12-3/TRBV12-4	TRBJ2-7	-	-	TGTGCCAGCAGTTTAGAGGCCGTCGAGCAGTACTTC	CASSLEAVEQYF
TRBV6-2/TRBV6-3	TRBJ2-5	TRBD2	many	TGTACCAGCAGCGGACTAGCGGTGTGGGAGACCCAGTACTTC	CTSSGLAVWETQYF
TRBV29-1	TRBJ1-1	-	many	TGCAGCGGTCAGGGACTGAACACTGAAGCTTTCTTT	CSGQGLNTEAFF
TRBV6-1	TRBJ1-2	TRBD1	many	TGTGCCAGCAAGAGGCCGGACAGGTTCTATGGCTACACCTTC	CASKRPDRFYGYTF